The 9 T cell receptor beta chains in this list originate from one sample, sequenced in a study of graft-versus-host responses after intestinal transplantation. Some clones are missing from TCRdb's copy, which holds only in-frame ones; the method was immunoSEQ multiplex PCR. The table records about 97,000 clones, around 90% of them present only once. The specimen was PBMCs, collected about 440 days after intestinal transplant. The receptors were gathered from a human patient who received an intestinal transplant, so some T cells may come from the graft donor.

V gene TRBV9 combines with J gene TRBJ1-2; D perhaps matches TRBD1 (6 bases). The germline V gene has CDR1 SGDLS and CDR2 YYNGEE. CDR3 length: 16 amino acids. V gave up 3 bases and J gave up 4 bases, with 19 bases separating them. CDR3 residues: CASSGPTRGAGYGYTF. The CDR3 nucleotides are TGTGCCAGCAGCGGGCCAACCAGGGGAGCGGGCTATGGCTACACCTTC. The full variable domain, completed using reference TRBV9 and TRBJ1-2, is DSGVTQTPKHLITATGQRVTLRCSPRSGDLSVYWYQQSLDQGLQFLIQYYNGEERAKGNILERFSAQQFPDLHSELNLSSLELGDSALYFCASSGPTRGAGYGYTFGSGTRLTVV.

J is TRBJ2-1 and V is TRBV13; 8 positions match TRBD2. J was trimmed by 5 bases and V by 0 bases; bases with no gene match: 6. CDR1 is PRHDT and CDR2 is FYEKMQ in the germline V gene (reference sequence). The CDR3 has 16 residues. The CDR3: CASSLGGAGGDNEQFF. In DNA, the CDR3 is TGTGCCAGCAGCTTAGGCGGCGCGGGGGGAGACAATGAGCAGTTCTTC.

V gene TRBV6-5 combines with J gene TRBJ1-2; TRBD1 might be the D (5 bases). The V gene lost 3 bases and the J gene lost 5 bases, with 19 bases spanning the gap. Germline CDR1 and CDR2: MNHEY and SVGAGI. There are 16 residues in the CDR3. This CDR3 reads CASSYFLRAGSYGYTF. Written as DNA, the CDR3 is TGTGCCAGCAGTTATTTTCTTAGGGCAGGGAGTTATGGCTACACCTTC.

V is TRBV4-1 and J is TRBJ1-5, with no clear D. Germline CDR1 and CDR2: MGHRA and YSYEKL. V was cut by 2 bases and J by 3 bases, with 5 bases left in between. This CDR3 contains 13 residues. CDR3 loop: CASSQPNNQPQHF. CDR3 nucleotides: TGCGCCAGCAGCCAACCAAACAATCAGCCCCAGCATTTT.

V usage is TRBV7-3 and J usage is TRBJ1-1; possible D gene TRBD1, 5 bases. V lost 5 bases to trimming and J lost 2 bases, with 12 bases between them. The CDR3 totals 14 residues. The germline CDR1 and CDR2 sequences are SGHTA and FQGTGA. The CDR3 reads CASSPTGANTEAFF. The DNA of the CDR3 is TGTGCCAGCAGCCCGACCGGGGCCAACACTGAAGCTTTCTTT.

The chain uses TRBV6-5 and TRBJ1-5; D is unresolved. V was shortened by 8 bases and J by 4 bases, with 15 bases between the two germline ends. This CDR3 region has 14 residues. Germline V gene sequence: CDR1 MNHEY, CDR2 SVGAGI. The chain's CDR3 is CASRAEGRNQPQHF. The CDR3, as DNA: TGTGCCAGCCGGGCGGAAGGGAGGAATCAGCCCCAGCATTTT.

This rearrangement joins TRBV11-3 to TRBJ2-3, with D tentatively TRBD2 (6 bases). The germline V gene encodes CDR1 SGHNT and CDR2 YENEEA. Trimming pared 5 bases from V and 5 bases from J, leaving 11 bases between. The CDR3 contains 13 residues. The CDR3: CASSPGVGDTQYF. The CDR3 bases are TGTGCCAGCAGCCCGGGGGTCGGAGATACGCAGTATTTT.

The chain links TRBV27 to TRBJ1-1; no clear D. Trimming stripped 2 bases from V and 3 bases from J, with 7 bases between. CDR1 MNHEY and CDR2 SMNVEV come from the germline V gene (reference sequence). The CDR3 totals 13 residues. CDR3 residues: CASSLGRDTEAFF. The DNA for the CDR3 is TGTGCCAGCAGTTTAGGGAGAGACACTGAAGCTTTCTTT.

The genes are TRBV29-1 and TRBJ1-3; D is unclear. With 7 bases removed from V and 0 bases from J, the gap between germline ends came to 10 bases. Germline V gene lookup returns CDR1 SQVTM and CDR2 ANQGSEA. The CDR3 runs 13 residues. This CDR3 is CSAAESSGNTIYF. The CDR3 nucleotides are TGCAGCGCCGCCGAATCCTCTGGAAACACCATATATTTT.